The rows below give T cell receptor beta chains drawn from one sample of a study of cytomegalovirus exposure and HLA in healthy donors. TCRdb keeps only in-frame clones here, not all; method: immunoSEQ multiplex PCR. This table has approximately 130,000 clones, roughly 79% appearing once. Sequencing was performed on PBMCs. All receptors derive from a woman aged 40 to 49 in good health and CMV-seronegative. Both conserved end residues are part of each CDR3. D genes are given only for firm matches. A row's size may be missing; if present it is once, few, many or a size class.

D | J | V | size | length | CDR3 | DNA
- | TRBJ1-4 | TRBV28 | - | 14 | CASSTGRTNEKLFF | TGTGCCAGCAGTACAGGGCGAACTAATGAAAAACTGTTTTTT
TRBD1 | TRBJ1-1 | TRBV7-9 | - | 14 | CASSVDTGGTEAFF | TGTGCCAGCAGCGTAGACACAGGGGGCACTGAAGCTTTCTTT
- | TRBJ1-4 | TRBV15 | - | 15 | CATSRERGGLGKLFF | TGTGCCACCAGCAGGGAACGGGGGGGATTGGGGAAACTGTTTTTT
- | TRBJ2-7 | TRBV19 | - | 13 | CASSINRGGEQYF | TGTGCCAGTAGTATCAACAGGGGAGGCGAGCAGTACTTC
- | TRBJ1-1 | TRBV7-2 | - | 14 | CASSRWAGNTEAFF | TGTGCCAGCAGCCGATGGGCAGGTAACACTGAAGCTTTCTTT
TRBD2 | TRBJ2-7 | TRBV7-9 | - | 15 | CASSSSSGRAYEQYF | TGTGCCAGCAGCTCTTCTAGCGGGAGGGCCTACGAGCAGTACTTC
TRBD2 | TRBJ2-7 | TRBV2 | - | 14 | CASSREGSSYEQYF | TGTGCCAGCAGCCGGGAGGGGTCCTCCTACGAGCAGTACTTC
- | TRBJ2-1 | TRBV9 | - | 13 | CASSEGLPNEQFF | TGTGCCAGCAGCGAGGGACTTCCCAATGAGCAGTTCTTC
- | TRBJ2-7 | TRBV5-6 | - | 15 | CASSSPGSPLYEQYF | TGTGCCAGCAGCTCGCCGGGAAGCCCCCTCTACGAGCAGTACTTC
TRBD1 | TRBJ1-6 | TRBV28 | few | 15 | CASKTGASSNSPLHF | TGTGCCAGCAAGACAGGGGCCTCTTCTAATTCACCCCTCCACTTT
- | TRBJ2-6 | TRBV28 | - | 13 | CASRISGANGLTF | TGTGCCAGCAGGATCTCTGGGGCCAACGGCCTGACTTTC
- | TRBJ2-3 | TRBV6-6 | - | 14 | CASRWDISTDTQYF | TGTGCCAGCAGGTGGGACATCAGCACAGATACGCAGTATTTT
TRBD2 | TRBJ2-1 | TRBV29-1 | - | 14 | CSVEIQRGAAKQFF | TGCAGCGTTGAAATCCAGCGGGGGGCCGCCAAGCAGTTCTTC
- | TRBJ2-7 | TRBV6-6 | few | 11 | CASSPGTEWYF | TGTGCCAGCAGCCCCGGTACAGAATGGTACTTC
TRBD1 | TRBJ1-2 | TRBV29-1 | - | 13 | CSAGQGADYGYTF | TGCAGCGCTGGACAGGGGGCTGACTATGGCTACACCTTC
- | TRBJ2-7 | TRBV11-2 | - | 14 | CASSPGSRYYEQYF | TGTGCCAGCAGCCCCGGGTCCCGTTACTACGAGCAGTACTTC
TRBD1 | TRBJ2-1 | TRBV7-6 | - | 14 | CASSTGTGDEEQFF | TGTGCCAGCAGCACCGGGACAGGGGACGAAGAGCAGTTCTTC
- | TRBJ2-1 | TRBV28 | - | 15 | CASTQAGGSHNEQFF | TGTGCCAGCACCCAGGCCGGGGGATCGCACAATGAGCAGTTCTTC
- | TRBJ1-1 | TRBV5-1 | - | 14 | CASRTNSGFTEAFF | TGCGCCAGCAGGACTAACAGTGGTTTCACTGAAGCTTTCTTT
TRBD2 | TRBJ2-7 | TRBV6-6 | - | 16 | CASSYAMTSATYEQYF | TGTGCCAGCAGTTACGCTATGACTAGCGCGACCTACGAGCAGTACTTC
- | TRBJ1-1 | TRBV12-5 | - | 13 | CASGFQGNTEAFF | TGTGCTAGTGGTTTCCAGGGGAACACTGAAGCTTTCTTT
- | TRBJ2-7 | TRBV28 | - | 14 | CASSLDRINYEQYF | TGTGCCAGCAGTTTAGACAGGATCAACTACGAGCAGTACTTC
- | TRBJ2-2 | TRBV11-2 | - | 13 | CASSLAYTGELFF | TGTGCCAGCAGCTTAGCCTACACCGGGGAGCTGTTTTTT
- | TRBJ2-5 | TRBV15 | few | 16 | CATSGPGEPDQETQYF | TGTGCCACCAGCGGGCCCGGGGAGCCGGACCAAGAGACCCAGTACTTC
TRBD1 | TRBJ2-7 | TRBV13 | - | 12 | CASSPGTDEQYF | TGTGCCAGCAGCCCTGGGACAGACGAGCAGTACTTC
- | TRBJ1-1 | TRBV2 | - | 14 | CASSTGISNTEAFF | TGTGCCAGCAGTACAGGGATCTCGAACACTGAAGCTTTCTTT
- | TRBJ2-1 | TRBV14 | few | 15 | CASSPSASFVNEQFF | TGTGCCAGCAGCCCCTCGGCTAGCTTCGTCAATGAGCAGTTCTTC
TRBD1 | TRBJ1-5 | TRBV30 | once | 14 | CAWSQGARNQPQHF | TGTGCCTGGAGTCAGGGGGCGCGGAATCAGCCCCAGCATTTT
TRBD2 | TRBJ2-7 | TRBV7-6 | once | 16 | CASSPGTSGGLYEQYF | TGTGCCAGCAGCCCGGGGACTAGCGGGGGGCTCTACGAGCAGTACTTC
TRBD2 | TRBJ2-7 | TRBV29-1 | - | 16 | CSVEPWLAGSAYEQYF | TGCAGCGTTGAGCCTTGGCTAGCGGGAAGTGCCTACGAGCAGTACTTC
- | TRBJ2-5 | TRBV30 | - | 12 | CAWIQGRETQYF | TGTGCCTGGATCCAGGGTCGAGAGACCCAGTACTTC
- | TRBJ1-2 | TRBV7-8 | - | 17 | CASSLSPSRLTLYGYTF | TGTGCCAGCAGCTTGTCCCCCTCGAGACTCACACTCTATGGCTACACCTTC
- | TRBJ2-3 | TRBV27 | - | 14 | CASVWGGGRDTQYF | TGTGCCAGCGTCTGGGGGGGCGGACGAGATACGCAGTATTTT
- | TRBJ1-6 | TRBV4-2 | - | 15 | CASGVLGQINSPLHF | TGTGCCAGCGGAGTGTTAGGACAGATTAATTCACCCCTCCACTTT
- | TRBJ2-1 | TRBV19 | - | 14 | CASRARVVDNEQFF | TGTGCCAGTAGGGCGCGGGTCGTCGACAATGAGCAGTTCTTC
TRBD1 | TRBJ1-1 | TRBV28 | - | 15 | CASSSLGQPWAEAFF | TGTGCCAGCAGTTCACTGGGACAGCCTTGGGCTGAAGCTTTCTTT
- | TRBJ1-2 | TRBV6-1 | - | 13 | CASSEQGSRGYTF | TGTGCCAGCAGTGAACAGGGAAGTCGGGGCTACACCTTC
- | TRBJ2-3 | TRBV9 | - | 15 | CASSRLEGRVDTQYF | TGTGCCAGCAGCCGACTGGAGGGGCGGGTAGATACGCAGTATTTT
TRBD1 | TRBJ2-7 | TRBV7-9 | - | 15 | CASSPSPGQVYEQYF | TGTGCCAGCAGCCCGAGCCCGGGACAGGTCTACGAGCAGTACTTC
TRBD2 | TRBJ2-2 | TRBV9 | - | 17 | CASTPSGTVGYTGELFF | TGTGCCAGCACGCCTAGCGGGACGGTGGGGTACACCGGGGAGCTGTTTTTT
TRBD2 | TRBJ2-3 | TRBV5-4 | - | 19 | CASSLGLAGGSGGTDTQYF | TGTGCCAGCAGCTTGGGGCTAGCGGGGGGGTCCGGGGGTACAGATACGCAGTATTTT
TRBD1 | TRBJ1-6 | TRBV28 | - | 17 | CASSLNQGASYNSPLHF | TGTGCCAGCAGTTTAAACCAGGGGGCATCCTATAATTCACCCCTCCACTTT